This TCR beta chain was sequenced for a study of T cell repertoires in cytomegalovirus infection. On the study more broadly: CMV epitopes that were recently identified and HLA-C-restricted were used alongside well-studied HLA-B-restricted ones. Public TCR beta signatures marked donors with CMV infection and the matching HLA.

Comments on this clonotype: Its antigen is undetermined.

General study findings and limits: Carriers of CMV and the relevant HLA type were discriminated by public TCR beta frequency. HLA-C-restricted CMV-specific TCR beta clonotypes prevailed in the ex vivo response.

The CDR3 is made up of 15 amino acids. Germline V CDR1 and CDR2: SGHTA, FQGNSA. The trim removed 5 bases at V and 7 bases at J, leaving 11 bases unmatched. TCRdb analysed the reads with MiXCR anew, one entry per CDR3 protein. The sample lists tens of thousands of distinct CDR3 sequences; around 18% were seen once. The material sequenced was CD8+ T cells from cultured PBMCs, taken from culture after CMV antigen stimulation. The TCR sequence derives from a human donor in good health (CMV status not recorded). Some clones in this sample may be carry-over from other donors' samples. V is TRBV7-2 and J is TRBJ2-7, with 10 bases that match TRBD1. CDR3 DNA sequence: TGTGCCAGCAGCGTACCCACGACAGGGGGCTTGGAGCAGTACTTC. Protein: CASSVPTTGGLEQYF.